These T cell receptor beta chains were read from a single sample in a study of OX40 agonist ivuxolimab in advanced cancers. Profiled with immunoSEQ multiplex PCR; TCRdb holds only in-frame clones, not every one. The sample has around 26,000 clones; 88% are singletons. The sequencing used CD4+ or CD8+ T cells sorted from blood, collected in a trial of the OX40 agonist ivuxolimab. These receptor sequences come from an adult with an advanced solid tumor such as melanoma, head and neck, liver or kidney cancer. CDR3s include the opening cysteine and the closing phenylalanine or tryptophan. The order of the fields is CDR3 DNA, CDR3 protein, J gene, V gene, D gene, clone size. A D gene is named only where the DNA matches it firmly. Only some rows state a clone size, as once, few, many or a class for expanded clones.

CDR3nt: TGCGCCAGCAGCCAAGAGTACAGGGGGTACCAAGAGACCCAGTACTTC
CDR3aa: CASSQEYRGYQETQYF
j_gene: TRBJ2-5
v_gene: TRBV4-3
d_gene: TRBD1
abundance: -

CDR3nt: TGTGCCAGCAGCCGACCCGACAGGGGGCAATCGGGCTACACCTTC
CDR3aa: CASSRPDRGQSGYTF
j_gene: TRBJ1-2
v_gene: TRBV28
d_gene: TRBD1
abundance: -

CDR3nt: TGTGCCAGCAGTTTCCCGTTGGGGGAGCAGTACTTC
CDR3aa: CASSFPLGEQYF
j_gene: TRBJ2-7
v_gene: TRBV27
d_gene: -
abundance: -

CDR3nt: TGTGCCAGCAGCGTAGCGGATCACAATGAGCAGTTCTTC
CDR3aa: CASSVADHNEQFF
j_gene: TRBJ2-1
v_gene: TRBV9
d_gene: -
abundance: -

CDR3nt: TGTGCCAGCAGCTTATTATCGGGACTAGCGAAAGAGACCCAGTACTTC
CDR3aa: CASSLLSGLAKETQYF
j_gene: TRBJ2-5
v_gene: TRBV7-7
d_gene: TRBD2
abundance: -

CDR3nt: TGTGCCAGCAGTTTCGGACTGGGAACCGGGGAGCTGTTTTTT
CDR3aa: CASSFGLGTGELFF
j_gene: TRBJ2-2
v_gene: TRBV27
d_gene: -
abundance: -

CDR3nt: TGTGCCCGCCCCGCGGGGGCCGACACAGATACGCAGTATTTT
CDR3aa: CARPAGADTDTQYF
j_gene: TRBJ2-3
v_gene: TRBV2
d_gene: -
abundance: -

CDR3nt: TGTGCCAGCAGTTTATCGGTGGGAGAGACCCAGTACTTC
CDR3aa: CASSLSVGETQYF
j_gene: TRBJ2-5
v_gene: TRBV27
d_gene: -
abundance: -

CDR3nt: TGCGCCAGCAGCCCGGGGACAGGGGGCGGCGGGGCCAACGTCCTGACTTTC
CDR3aa: CASSPGTGGGGANVLTF
j_gene: TRBJ2-6
v_gene: TRBV4-3
d_gene: TRBD1
abundance: -

CDR3nt: TGTGCCAGCTCCATAATAGCGGGAGTAACCTACGAGCAGTACTTC
CDR3aa: CASSIIAGVTYEQYF
j_gene: TRBJ2-7
v_gene: TRBV28
d_gene: TRBD2
abundance: -

CDR3nt: TGTGCCAGCACCCCGGGCCTACTAGGGCCCCAGCATTTT
CDR3aa: CASTPGLLGPQHF
j_gene: TRBJ1-5
v_gene: TRBV28
d_gene: -
abundance: few

CDR3nt: TGCGCCAGCCGAGTGGGAGACAGTCCTTATGGCTACACCTTC
CDR3aa: CASRVGDSPYGYTF
j_gene: TRBJ1-2
v_gene: TRBV5-1
d_gene: -
abundance: -

CDR3nt: TGCGCCAGCAGCCAAGCGGACGGAGGCGAGCAGTACTTC
CDR3aa: CASSQADGGEQYF
j_gene: TRBJ2-7
v_gene: TRBV4-1
d_gene: -
abundance: -

CDR3nt: TGTGCCAGCAGTTTAAGTCCCCCCCGGACAGTTGAGTCTGAAGCTTTCTTT
CDR3aa: CASSLSPPRTVESEAFF
j_gene: TRBJ1-1
v_gene: TRBV27
d_gene: -
abundance: -

CDR3nt: TGTGCCAGTAGTATAGGGACAGGGGGCTCATGGCGTTACCAAGAGACCCAGTACTTC
CDR3aa: CASSIGTGGSWRYQETQYF
j_gene: TRBJ2-5
v_gene: TRBV19
d_gene: TRBD1
abundance: once

CDR3nt: TGTGCCAGCAGCTCCCTGGGACAGACTAACTATGGCTACACCTTC
CDR3aa: CASSSLGQTNYGYTF
j_gene: TRBJ1-2
v_gene: TRBV7-9
d_gene: TRBD1
abundance: -